The source of this T cell receptor beta chain is a study of Graves' ophthalmopathy and Graves' hyperthyroidism. Overall study results and limits: In separating ophthalmopathy from stable hyperthyroidism, a 13-signature model achieved about 90% sensitivity and 70% to 83% specificity. This model predicted ophthalmopathy progression (sensitivity around 71%, specificity about 73%).

RNA transcripts yielded amplified TCR beta CDR3 regions. An opening RT-PCR round employed HTBI primers and preceded a second-round multiplex PCR. A single record per CDR3 protein comes from TCRdb applying MiXCR to the multiplex PCR reads. The profile shows 200,000 to 250,000 distinct CDR3 sequences, 20% to 25% of them singletons. Regarding this clonotype: What it recognizes is unknown.

Other autoimmune diseases, uncontrolled infections, pregnancy or lactation ruled patients out of participation. Clinicians made diagnoses from clinical symptoms, serum thyroxine, TRAb, thyroid ultrasound and orbital computed tomography. The CDR3 has 13 residues. From germline, CDR1 is MNHNS and CDR2 SASEGT. Trimming stripped 10 bases from V and 0 bases from J, with 12 bases between. The sample taken for sequencing was peripheral blood. The receptor's source is a woman in her forties or fifties with Graves' ophthalmopathy. The chain recombines TRBV6-1 with TRBJ1-2; weak D call: TRBD1 (5 bases). CDR3 protein: CAKSSGANYGYTF. The CDR3, as DNA: TGTGCCAAATCCTCGGGGGCTAACTATGGCTACACCTTC.